A selection of T cell receptor beta chains follows, all from one sample in a study of cytomegalovirus exposure and HLA in healthy donors. Sequencing used immunoSEQ multiplex PCR; TCRdb keeps in-frame clones, though not all of them. The top ten clones hold roughly 2% of a sample with about 75,000 clones, more than 75% of them seen once. Sequencing used PBMCs. The source of these receptors is a man aged 18 to 29 in good health and CMV-seronegative. The CDR3 runs from the conserved cysteine through the conserved F or W. The order of the fields is D gene, J gene, V gene, CDR3 protein. D genes are given only for firm matches.

TRBD1 | TRBJ2-7 | TRBV18 | CASSPGGQGTYEQYF
TRBD2 | TRBJ2-3 | TRBV6-1 | CASSDGLADTQYF
. | TRBJ2-5 | TRBV14 | CASSHWDTVKETQYF
. | TRBJ2-7 | TRBV4-1 | CASSQERVEGYEQYF
. | TRBJ1-2 | TRBV4-3 | CASSQAADLDYGYTF
. | TRBJ1-2 | TRBV7-2 | CASSLDREGYGYTF
TRBD2 | TRBJ2-1 | TRBV28 | CASSPRAGNRYNEQFF
. | TRBJ2-2 | TRBV27 | CASSSYTGELFF
. | TRBJ1-1 | TRBV5-6 | CASSLAGEAFF
. | TRBJ2-3 | TRBV7-9 | CASQQGTDTQYF
. | TRBJ2-7 | TRBV5-1 | CASSLDSNSYEQYF
TRBD1 | TRBJ2-7 | TRBV6-5 | CASSKGATISYEQYF
. | TRBJ2-3 | TRBV11-1 | CASSATSTDTQYF
. | TRBJ1-1 | TRBV7-9 | CASSDYGRMNTEAFF
. | TRBJ2-7 | TRBV4-2 | CASSQDKLAREQYF
. | TRBJ1-1 | TRBV23-1 | CASSQSAGVGEAFF
. | TRBJ2-7 | TRBV2 | CASADSYFSYEQYF
. | . | TRBV7-8 | CASSSTYGGPWGEQYF
TRBD1 | TRBJ2-7 | TRBV27 | CASSAADRVGYEQYF
. | TRBJ1-6 | TRBV7-9 | CASSLESPWGGENSPLHF
. | TRBJ1-5 | TRBV6-5 | CASSRQGNQPQHF
. | TRBJ1-5 | TRBV7-2 | CASSLRQGNQPQHF
TRBD1 | TRBJ2-3 | TRBV2 | CASNRQGKSTDTQYF
. | TRBJ1-1 | TRBV6-5 | CASTRQWERNTEAFF
. | TRBJ2-1 | TRBV9 | CASSVFGRSNEQFF
. | TRBJ1-6 | TRBV7-2 | CASSPLERSSYNSPLHF
. | TRBJ1-1 | TRBV7-8 | CASSFLSGTEAFF
. | TRBJ2-1 | TRBV9 | CATNGGASYNEQFF
. | TRBJ1-5 | TRBV5-5 | CASSPGGNQPQHF
TRBD1 | TRBJ2-1 | TRBV7-9 | CASSPRQGARNEQFF
. | TRBJ1-3 | TRBV30 | CAWNFRNTIYF
. | TRBJ1-1 | TRBV28 | CASSYAGSSHPEAFF
. | TRBJ2-7 | TRBV11-1 | CASSRRQDEQYF
TRBD2 | TRBJ2-1 | TRBV11-3 | CASSPGTSGGNNEQFF
TRBD1 | TRBJ2-5 | TRBV29-1 | CSVEGQGVGETQYF
. | TRBJ1-5 | TRBV7-9 | CASSLAGTRDFNQPQHF
TRBD2 | TRBJ2-7 | TRBV7-2 | CASSPLAGGPSYEQYF
TRBD2 | TRBJ2-2 | TRBV7-9 | CASSLGGRGLPNTGELFF
. | TRBJ1-5 | TRBV19 | CASSIDLGRQPQHF
. | TRBJ2-3 | TRBV6-1 | CASSAGTDTQYF
TRBD1 | TRBJ2-1 | TRBV7-3 | CASGHRGAEQFF
. | TRBJ2-7 | TRBV19 | CASRPGNTYEQYF
. | TRBJ1-5 | TRBV6-1 | CASRSQGMSNQPQHF
TRBD2 | TRBJ2-1 | TRBV4-1 | CASSQLGGLAGLGEQFF
. | TRBJ1-5 | TRBV6-5 | CASSRDGGDQPQHF
. | TRBJ2-5 | TRBV9 | CASSPPGEETQYF